The 5 T cell receptor beta chains listed next were all sequenced from one sample in a study of CD4+ T cells in melanoma. Method: immunoSEQ multiplex PCR; TCRdb's copy keeps in-frame clones and lacks some. This table has about 9,900 clones, around 70% appearing once. The sequenced material came from peripheral blood. These receptors originate from a human donor with melanoma.

V and J are TRBV25-1 and TRBJ2-3, with D perhaps TRBD1 or TRBD2 (5 bases each). Germline CDR1 and CDR2: MGHDK and SYGVNS. The CDR3 length is 14 residues. Trimming took 1 base from V and 2 from J, leaving 7 bases between them. The CDR3 DNA sequence: TGTGCCAGCAGTGAATTGGGGGACACAGATACGCAGTATTTT. Amino acid sequence: CASSELGDTDTQYF.

The rearrangement uses TRBV9 and TRBJ2-3; 8 positions agree with TRBD2. CDR1 SGDLS and CDR2 YYNGEE come from the germline V gene. Trimming took 1 base from V and 2 from J; bases not matched to a gene: 6. The CDR3 has 16 amino acids. CDR3 DNA sequence: TGTGCCAGCAGCGTAACGCGGGGGGAGTTCACAGATACGCAGTATTTT. Residues: CASSVTRGEFTDTQYF.

The chain links TRBV7-6 to TRBJ2-3; 12 nucleotides line up with TRBD2. The V gene's germline CDR1 is SGHVS and CDR2 FNYEAQ. The CDR3 consists of 16 residues. V lost 2 bases and J lost 4; bases outside the gene matches: 4. DNA of the CDR3: TGTGCCAGCAGCTTACCTAGCGGGGGGGATCCAGATACGCAGTATTTT. This gives the protein CASSLPSGGDPDTQYF.

The V and J genes are TRBV7-9 and TRBJ1-1; unclear D gene. The V end lost 1 base, the J end lost 0 bases, and 9 bases lay between the germline ends. The CDR3 covers 15 residues. The germline V gene has CDR1 SEHNR and CDR2 FQNEAQ (reference sequence). CDR3 in amino acids: CASSLVWAVNTEAFF. In DNA form, the CDR3 reads TGTGCCAGCAGCTTAGTGTGGGCAGTGAACACTGAAGCTTTCTTT.

The V call is TRBV27, the J call TRBJ2-1, with 10 positions matching TRBD2. This CDR3 is built from 15 residues. Germline CDR1 MNHEY, CDR2 SMNVEV (reference sequence). V lost 3 bases, J lost 6 bases, and 5 bases stayed unmatched. The CDR3 DNA is TGTGCCAGCAGTTTGGGGACTAGCGACCCCAATGAGCAGTTCTTC. Its protein is CASSLGTSDPNEQFF.